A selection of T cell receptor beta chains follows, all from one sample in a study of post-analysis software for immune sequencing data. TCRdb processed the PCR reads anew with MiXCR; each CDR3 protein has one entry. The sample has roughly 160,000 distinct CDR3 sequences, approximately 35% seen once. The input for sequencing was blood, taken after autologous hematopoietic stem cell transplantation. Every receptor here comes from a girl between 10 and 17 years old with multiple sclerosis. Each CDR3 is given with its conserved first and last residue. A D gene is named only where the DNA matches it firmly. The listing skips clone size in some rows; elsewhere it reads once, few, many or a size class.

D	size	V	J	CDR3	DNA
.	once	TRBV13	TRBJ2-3	CASSPSRTAADTQYF	TGTGCCAGCAGCCCTTCTAGGACTGCAGCAGATACGCAGTATTTT
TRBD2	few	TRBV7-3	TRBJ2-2	CASSLPPGGPNTGELFF	TGTGCCAGCAGCTTACCCCCGGGGGGACCGAACACCGGGGAGTTGTTTTTT
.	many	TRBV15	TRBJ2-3	CATSSYEGGADTQYF	TGTGCCACCAGCAGCTACGAGGGGGGGGCAGATACGCAGTATTTT
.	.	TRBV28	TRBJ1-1	CASSFYPVTPEAFF	TGTGCCAGCAGTTTTTACCCTGTCACCCCTGAAGCTTTCTTT
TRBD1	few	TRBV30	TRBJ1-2	CAWSVTGEGGYTF	TGTGCCTGGAGTGTAACAGGGGAGGGTGGCTACACCTTC
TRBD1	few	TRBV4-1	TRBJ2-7	CASSQDRVGPKGAYEQYF	TGCGCCAGCAGCCAAGATAGGGTCGGGCCTAAGGGGGCTTACGAGCAGTACTTC
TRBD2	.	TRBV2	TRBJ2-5	CASMIAPAGEQYF	TGTGCCAGCATGATAGCGCCCGCGGGGGAGCAGTACTTC
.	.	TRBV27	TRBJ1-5	CASSPGLYNQPQHF	TGTGCCAGCAGCCCGGGACTCTACAATCAGCCCCAGCATTTT
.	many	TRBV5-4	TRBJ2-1	CASSHGGGSYNEQFF	TGTGCCAGCAGCCACGGGGGAGGCTCCTACAATGAGCAGTTCTTC
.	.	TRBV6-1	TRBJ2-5	CASSEKGRMQETQYF	TGTGCCAGCAGTGAAAAAGGGAGGATGCAAGAGACCCAGTACTTC
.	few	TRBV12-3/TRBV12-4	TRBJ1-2	CASSLGGLYGYTF	TGTGCCAGCAGTTTAGGAGGGCTCTATGGCTACACCTTC
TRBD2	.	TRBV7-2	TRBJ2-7	CASSLALLAGSYEQYF	TGTGCCAGCAGCTTGGCCCTACTAGCGGGCTCCTACGAGCAGTACTTC
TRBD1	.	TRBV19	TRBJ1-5	CASSTPPGTGFNQPQHF	TGTGCCAGTAGTACCCCCCCCGGGACAGGCTTCAATCAGCCCCAGCATTTT
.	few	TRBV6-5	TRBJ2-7	CASSYREGPGWKQYF	TGTGCCAGCAGTTACAGGGAAGGGCCTGGGTGGAAGCAGTACTTC
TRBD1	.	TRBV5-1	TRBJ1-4	CASSSSGTGLNEKLFF	TGCGCCAGCAGCTCCTCCGGGACAGGGCTGAATGAAAAACTGTTTTTT
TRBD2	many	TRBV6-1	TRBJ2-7	CASSEIAGGPGYEQYF	TGTGCCAGCAGCGAAATAGCGGGAGGGCCGGGCTACGAGCAGTACTTC
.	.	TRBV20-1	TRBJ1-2	CSASSLWGYTF	TGCAGTGCTAGCAGCCTTTGGGGCTACACCTTC
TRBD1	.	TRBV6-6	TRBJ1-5	CASKQGEGGQPQHF	TGTGCCAGCAAACAGGGGGAAGGGGGTCAGCCCCAGCATTTT
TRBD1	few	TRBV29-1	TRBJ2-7	CSIRDSPYEQYF	TGCAGCATAAGGGACAGCCCCTACGAGCAGTACTTC
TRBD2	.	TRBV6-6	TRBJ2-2	CASLPVGEGRTGELFF	TGTGCCAGCTTACCGGTCGGGGAGGGCCGCACCGGGGAGCTGTTTTTT
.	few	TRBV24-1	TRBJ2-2	CATSALGGRNTGELFF	TGTGCCACCAGTGCTCTGGGTGGGAGGAACACCGGGGAGCTGTTTTTT
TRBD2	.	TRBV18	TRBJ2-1	CASSPLAGSLSYNEQFF	TGTGCCAGCTCACCACTAGCGGGATCACTCTCCTACAATGAGCAGTTCTTC
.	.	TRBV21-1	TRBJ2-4	CASSNGGIERDRVISKNIQYF	TGTGCCAGCAGCAATGGAGGGATCGAAAGGGACAGGGTTATATCCAAAAACATTCAGTACTTC
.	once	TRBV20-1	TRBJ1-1	CSAVQVTGTEAFF	TGCAGTGCTGTACAGGTGACGGGCACTGAAGCTTTCTTT
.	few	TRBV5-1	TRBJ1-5	CACSFGGGSNQPQHF	TGCGCCTGCAGCTTTGGAGGGGGTAGCAATCAGCCCCAGCATTTT
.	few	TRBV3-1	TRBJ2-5	CASSRMGTQETQYF	TGTGCCAGCAGCCGAATGGGCACCCAAGAGACCCAGTACTTC
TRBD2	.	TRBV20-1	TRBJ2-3	CSARGPGGRDGGTDTQYF	TGCAGTGCTAGGGGGCCTGGCGGGAGGGACGGGGGCACAGATACGCAGTATTTT
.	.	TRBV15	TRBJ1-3	CATSRDRGGNTIYF	TGTGCCACCAGCAGAGATAGGGGTGGAAACACCATATATTTT
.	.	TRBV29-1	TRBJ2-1	CSGYRDGHNEQFF	TGCAGCGGGTACCGGGACGGTCACAATGAGCAGTTCTTC
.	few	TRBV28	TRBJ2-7	CASSLGLSYEQYF	TGTGCCAGCAGTCTCGGACTATCCTACGAGCAGTACTTC
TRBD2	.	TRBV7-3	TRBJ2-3	CASSLKGLAGGDTDTRYF	TGTGCCAGCAGCTTAAAGGGACTAGCGGGAGGAGACACAGATACGCGGTATTTT
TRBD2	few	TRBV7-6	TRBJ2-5	CASSATSGRETQYF	TGTGCCAGCAGCGCAACTAGCGGGAGAGAGACCCAGTACTTC
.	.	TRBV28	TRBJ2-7	CASRRDGSYEQYF	TGTGCCAGCAGGAGGGACGGATCCTACGAGCAGTACTTC
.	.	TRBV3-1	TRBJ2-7	CASKGAYEQYF	TGTGCCAGCAAAGGGGCCTACGAGCAGTACTTC
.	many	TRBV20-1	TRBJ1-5	CSARSLDSHNQPQHF	TGCAGTGCTAGATCATTGGACAGTCACAATCAGCCCCAGCATTTT
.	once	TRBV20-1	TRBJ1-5	CSAGGNENQPQHF	TGCAGTGCCGGGGGGAACGAGAATCAGCCCCAGCATTTT
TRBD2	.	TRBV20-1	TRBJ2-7	CSAHLWTSGRLNEQYF	TGCAGTGCTCACCTTTGGACTAGCGGGAGGTTAAATGAGCAGTACTTC
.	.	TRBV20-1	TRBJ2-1	CSARDNPDEQFF	TGCAGTGCGAGAGACAATCCCGATGAGCAGTTCTTC
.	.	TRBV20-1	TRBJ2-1	CSARGASPNEQFF	TGCAGTGCTAGAGGGGCTAGCCCCAATGAGCAGTTCTTC
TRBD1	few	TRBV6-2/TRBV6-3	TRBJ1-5	CASSPTGFGSQPQHF	TGTGCCAGCAGTCCGACAGGGTTTGGGAGTCAGCCCCAGCATTTT
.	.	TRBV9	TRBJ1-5	CASSVEGEDNQPRHF	TGTGCCAGCAGCGTAGAGGGGGAGGACAATCAGCCCCGGCATTTT
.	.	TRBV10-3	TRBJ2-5	CANGDVQGTQYF	TGTGCCAACGGGGACGTACAAGGGACCCAGTACTTC
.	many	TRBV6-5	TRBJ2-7	CASRFEREQYF	TGTGCCAGCAGGTTTGAAAGAGAGCAGTACTTC
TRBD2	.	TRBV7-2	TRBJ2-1	CASSGTSGGYWRNEQFF	TGTGCCAGCAGCGGGACTAGCGGGGGGTACTGGAGGAATGAGCAGTTCTTC
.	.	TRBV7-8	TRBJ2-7	CASSLGGASVPHRLYEQYF	TGTGCCAGCAGCTTAGGAGGGGCCAGTGTGCCCCACCGACTCTACGAGCAGTACTTC
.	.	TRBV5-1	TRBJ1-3	CASSLASTGSGNTIYF	TGCGCCAGCAGCTTAGCCTCCACAGGCTCTGGAAACACCATATATTTT
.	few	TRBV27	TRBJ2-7	CASSLIGLDYEQYF	TGTGCCAGCAGTTTAATAGGACTTGACTACGAGCAGTACTTC
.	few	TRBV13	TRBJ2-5	CASSLVARETQYF	TGTGCCAGCAGCTTAGTAGCGAGGGAGACCCAGTACTTC
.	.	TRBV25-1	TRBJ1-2	CASSKPRDARRGYTF	TGTGCCAGCAGTAAACCGCGGGACGCCCGTAGGGGCTACACCTTC
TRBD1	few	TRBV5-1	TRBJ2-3	CASRIGTGGPGTSTDTQYF	TGCGCCAGCAGGATAGGGACAGGGGGACCCGGAACTAGCACAGATACGCAGTATTTT
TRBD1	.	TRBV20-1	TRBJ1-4	CSAKSGGFGNEKLFF	TGCAGTGCTAAGTCAGGGGGGTTTGGTAATGAAAAACTGTTTTTT
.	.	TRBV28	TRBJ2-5	CASGSKLQETQYF	TGTGCCAGCGGCTCGAAACTTCAAGAGACCCAGTACTTC
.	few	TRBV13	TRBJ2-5	CASSMRAGEETQYF	TGTGCCAGCAGCATGAGGGCAGGGGAAGAGACCCAGTACTTC
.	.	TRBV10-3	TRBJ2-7	CAISEVRTSYEQYF	TGTGCCATCAGTGAGGTCCGGACCTCCTACGAGCAGTACTTC
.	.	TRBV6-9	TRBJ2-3	CASSPKVEGNTQYF	TGTGCCAGCAGTCCGAAGGTAGAGGGGAATACGCAGTATTTT